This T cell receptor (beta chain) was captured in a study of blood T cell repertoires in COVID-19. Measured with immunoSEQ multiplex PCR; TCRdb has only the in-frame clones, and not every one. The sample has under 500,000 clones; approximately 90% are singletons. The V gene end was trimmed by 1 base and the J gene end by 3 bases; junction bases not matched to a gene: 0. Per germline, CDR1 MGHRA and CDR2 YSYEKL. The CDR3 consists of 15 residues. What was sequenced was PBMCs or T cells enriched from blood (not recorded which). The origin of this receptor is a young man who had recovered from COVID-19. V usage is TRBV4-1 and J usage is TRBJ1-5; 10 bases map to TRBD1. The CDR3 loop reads CASSQGQGANQPQHF. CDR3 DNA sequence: TGCGCCAGCAGCCAAGGACAGGGGGCCAATCAGCCCCAGCATTTT.